A single sample is the source of the 19 T cell receptor beta chains below, sequenced in a study of T-cell reconstitution after alpha-beta-depleted transplantation in children. Unique molecular identifiers were used in preparing the TCRbeta library. TCRdb reprocessed the PCR reads via MiXCR and lists one record per CDR3 protein. There are more than 200,000 distinct CDR3 sequences in the sample; approximately 15% occur only once, and around 45% lies in the top ten. The specimen was PBMCs, mostly from graft donor cells, collected 360 days after TCRalphabeta/CD19-depleted stem cell transplant. Receptor source: a male patient aged 2-9 years who had a stem cell transplant for acute lymphoblastic leukemia, so the T cells may come from the graft donor.

This clonotype was found a few times. The genes are TRBV29-1 and TRBJ1-2, with 7 bases that match TRBD1. This CDR3 has 13 amino acids. Germline V CDR1 and CDR2: SQVTM, ANQGSEA. V trimming: 6 bases; J trimming: 4 bases; junction bases outside the gene matches: 8. The CDR3 DNA is TGCAGCGTGGTAAACAGGGGAGCCTATGGCTACACCTTC. This gives the protein CSVVNRGAYGYTF.

The chain employs TRBV7-2 and TRBJ2-3, with a possible D match to TRBD2 (5 bases). The CDR3 length is 15 residues. Per the germline V gene, CDR1 is SGHTA and CDR2 is FQGNSA. Trimming stripped 1 base from V and 4 bases from J, with 12 bases between. In DNA form, the CDR3 reads TGTGCCAGCAGCTTAGACCGGCATAGCGCAGATACGCAGTATTTT. Its translation is CASSLDRHSADTQYF. The whole variable domain, remainder taken from reference TRBV7-2 and TRBJ2-3, is GAGVSQSPSNKVTEKGKDVELRCDPISGHTALYWYRQSLGQGLEFLIYFQGNSAPDKSGLPSDRFSAERTGGSVSTLTIQRTQQEDSAVYLCASSLDRHSADTQYFGPGTRLTVL.

V usage is TRBV29-1 and J usage is TRBJ2-3, with 8 nucleotides matching TRBD1. The CDR3 runs to 12 residues. Germline V CDR1 and CDR2: SQVTM, ANQGSEA. The V and J ends lost 6 bases and 4 bases, in that order; junction bases with no gene match: 3. The CDR3 reads CSVPTGADTQYF. The CDR3 nucleotides are TGCAGCGTCCCGACAGGGGCAGATACGCAGTATTTT.

The V gene is TRBV24-1, the J gene TRBJ2-2, with 7 bases identical to TRBD1. Germline CDR1 is KGHDR and CDR2 is SFDVKD. CDR3 size: 14 residues. V dropped 3 bases and J dropped 7; count of bases not matched to a gene: 4. The CDR3 DNA reads as TGTGCCACCAGTGATCCAAGGGGGCTCGGGGAGCTGTTTTTT. Protein: CATSDPRGLGELFF.

This chain uses TRBV27 with TRBJ1-5, with no clear D. The CDR3 extends over 15 amino acids. V shed 7 bases and J shed 5 bases, with 18 bases lying between them. The germline CDR1 and CDR2 sequences are MNHEY and SMNVEV (reference sequence). The CDR3 sequence is CASNTDGRRDQPQHF. The CDR3 DNA reads as TGTGCCAGCAATACGGACGGGCGAAGGGATCAGCCCCAGCATTTT.

This clonotype was seen more than once but under ten times. The V and J genes are TRBV2 and TRBJ2-3; no reliable D call. The CDR3 totals 16 residues. Germline V gives CDR1 SNHLY, CDR2 FYNNEI. Between the trimmed V and J ends, which lost 5 bases and 1 base, there was a span of 16 bases. DNA of the CDR3: TGTGCCAGCAGTCCGGTGGTGGGAACGGGCACAGATACGCAGTATTTT. Amino acids: CASSPVVGTGTDTQYF.

This clonotype was seen only a few times. The V and J genes are TRBV5-5 and TRBJ2-7; D gene uncertain. Germline V gene data show CDR1 as SGHKS and CDR2 as YYEKEE (reference sequence). This CDR3 region has 14 residues. Trimming left V 2 bases short and J 5 bases short, with 14 bases between. The CDR3 nucleotides are TGTGCCAGCAGCTTCAGCGACATGGTGAACGAGCAGTACTTC. Translation: CASSFSDMVNEQYF.

The chain couples TRBV11-1 to TRBJ1-2; no clear D. Germline loops: CDR1 SGHAT, CDR2 FQDESV (reference sequence). The CDR3 is 17 residues long. The V end was cut by 8 bases, the J end by 0 bases, with 22 bases between. CDR3 coding DNA: TGTGCCAGCGACCCGTCGGGGAGAGAGTACCCTAACTATGGCTACACCTTC. Protein: CASDPSGREYPNYGYTF.

This chain uses TRBV19 with TRBJ1-5; 9 bases map to TRBD1. There are 15 residues in the CDR3. V shed 6 bases, J shed 9 bases, and the junction held 12 bases outside the gene matches. Looked up from germline, CDR1 is LNHDA and CDR2 is SQIVND (reference sequence). CDR3 in amino acids: CASRGGQGWSWPQHF. The CDR3, as DNA: TGTGCCAGTAGGGGGGGACAGGGATGGAGTTGGCCCCAGCATTTT.

This clonotype has more than one count but fewer than ten. The chain recombines TRBV9 with TRBJ2-7; D gene unclear. Germline V CDR1 and CDR2: SGDLS, YYNGEE. V lost 3 bases to trimming and J lost 7 bases, with 14 bases between them. The CDR3 spans 13 residues. The CDR3 DNA reads as TGTGCCAGCAGCGCCCCCGCGACTGGGGAGCAGTACTTC. It specifies CASSAPATGEQYF.

The J gene is TRBJ1-1, the V gene TRBV7-2; the match to TRBD1 covers 9 bases. V trimming: 2 bases; J trimming: 6 bases; junction bases outside the gene matches: 7. This CDR3 is built from 15 residues. Germline V CDR1 and CDR2: SGHTA, FQGNSA. CDR3 sequence: CASSLRTGGMAEAFF. The DNA of the CDR3 is TGTGCCAGCAGCTTAAGAACAGGGGGCATGGCTGAAGCTTTCTTT.

This chain joins TRBV5-1 and TRBJ2-2, with D tentatively TRBD2 (6 bases). The CDR3 contains 15 residues. V was cut by 6 bases and J by 2 bases, with 14 bases left in between. The germline gives CDR1 SGHRS, CDR2 YFSETQ. The DNA for the CDR3 is TGCGCCAGCAATATAGGAGGGCCCAACACCGGGGAGCTGTTTTTT. It codes for CASNIGGPNTGELFF.

J is TRBJ2-7 and V is TRBV20-1; D is possibly TRBD2 (6 bases). Trimming left V 5 bases short and J 6 bases short, with 17 bases between. This CDR3 spans 13 amino acids. Germline values: CDR1 DFQATT, CDR2 SNEGSKA (reference sequence). In DNA form, the CDR3 reads TGCAGTGCTCCCCGTTATTGGAGGGGCGAGCAGTACTTC. Its protein is CSAPRYWRGEQYF.

This clonotype appeared a few times. The chain employs TRBV6-1 and TRBJ2-3; TRBD2 matches 13 bases. This CDR3 is 17 amino acids long. Germline V lookup: CDR1 MNHNS, CDR2 SASEGT. The V gene end was trimmed by 7 bases and the J gene end by 2 bases; junction bases not matched to a gene: 9. The CDR3 sequence is CASTALAGGLITDTQYF. DNA for the CDR3: TGTGCCAGCACCGCACTAGCGGGGGGGCTCATCACAGATACGCAGTATTTT.

This clonotype was seen a handful of times. The chain combines TRBV3-1 with TRBJ2-7; D gene unclear. Germline CDR1 LGHDT, CDR2 YNNKEL (reference sequence). CDR3 length: 13 amino acids. Trimming left V 0 bases short and J 3 bases short, with 6 bases between. CDR3 sequence: CASSQDMGYEQYF. For the CDR3, the DNA is TGTGCCAGCAGCCAAGATATGGGCTACGAGCAGTACTTC.

V gene TRBV2 combines with J gene TRBJ1-1; the D is unclear. The V gene lost 4 bases and the J gene lost 5 bases, with 14 bases spanning the gap. This CDR3 spans 14 amino acids. CDR1 is SNHLY and CDR2 is FYNNEI in the germline V gene. CDR3 region: CASSVERVGTEAFF. The CDR3 DNA follows: TGTGCCAGCAGTGTGGAGAGGGTCGGGACTGAAGCTTTCTTT.

V is TRBV5-5 and J is TRBJ2-7, with 9 bases lining up with TRBD2. There are 15 residues in the CDR3. Germline V gives CDR1 SGHKS, CDR2 YYEKEE (reference sequence). The V segment lost 0 bases and the J segment 3 bases; nucleotides outside the gene matches: 4. The CDR3 bases are TGTGCCAGCAGCTTGGAAGCAGCGGGGGGCTACGAGCAGTACTTC. This sequence encodes CASSLEAAGGYEQYF. Full variable domain (outside the CDR3, taken from reference TRBV5-5 and TRBJ2-7): DAGVTQSPTHLIKTRGQQVTLRCSPISGHKSVSWYQQVLGQGPQFIFQYYEKEERGRGNFPDRFSARQFPNYSSELNVNALLLGDSALYLCASSLEAAGGYEQYFGPGTRLTVT.

The chain's CDR3 is CASSVASGGANTGELFF. CDR3 nucleotide sequence: TGTGCCAGCAGTGTTGCTAGCGGGGGCGCGAACACCGGGGAGCTGTTTTTT. V usage is TRBV2 and J usage is TRBJ2-2; 10 bases agree with TRBD2. V lost 4 bases, J lost 0 bases, and 5 bases stayed unmatched. The germline gives CDR1 SNHLY, CDR2 FYNNEI. There are 17 residues in the CDR3.

In its sample, this clonotype was seen a few times. V usage is TRBV12-3 or TRBV12-4 and J usage is TRBJ1-1; TRBD1 agrees at 7 bases. The CDR3 covers 19 residues. V shed 6 bases, J shed 1 base, and the junction held 20 bases outside the gene matches. The DNA for the CDR3 is TGTGCCAGCAGACAAAACAGGGGACTACAGGTAACCCCGAACACTGAAGCTTTCTTT. It is translated as CASRQNRGLQVTPNTEAFF.